This TCR beta chain came from a study of PD-L1 blockade in urothelial cancer. In the study overall: Patients had been given 0 to 3 earlier chemotherapy regimens.

Measured with immunoSEQ multiplex PCR; TCRdb has only the in-frame clones, and not every one. In the table there are about 45,000 clones, around 80% of which are singletons. The time point was: peripheral blood 6 weeks after treatment start. The study enrolled patients with locally advanced or metastatic urothelial carcinoma. Sample contribution per patient ranged from 1 to 8, covering pretreatment and on-treatment. Between the trimmed V and J ends, which lost 4 bases and 5 bases, there was a span of 9 bases. Germline CDR1 SNHLY, CDR2 FYNNEI. This CDR3 comprises 14 residues. The sequence derives from a man aged 55 to 70 with urothelial cancer. Sequences were derived from PBMCs, sampled around atezolizumab (anti-PD-L1) treatment. This rearrangement joins TRBV2 to TRBJ2-6, with a possible D match to TRBD2 (6 bases). The CDR3: CASSGTSRANVLTF. DNA for the CDR3: TGTGCCAGCAGTGGAACTAGCAGGGCCAACGTCCTGACTTTC. Looking up the rest from reference TRBV2 and TRBJ2-6 gives the full variable domain: EPEVTQTPSHQVTQMGQEVILRCVPISNHLYFYWYRQILGQKVEFLVSFYNNEISEKSEIFDDQFSVERPDGSNFTLKIRSTKLEDSAMYFCASSGTSRANVLTFGAGSRLTVL.